Each of the 9 T cell receptor beta chains below was sequenced from the same sample in a study of shared clonotypes between healthy human individuals. The assay was immunoSEQ multiplex PCR, and TCRdb's table has in-frame clones only and misses some. The sample has about 1,900,000 clones, about 95% seen once. The naive CD8 population came from CD45RO-negative cells selected for CCR7, without terminally differentiated effector memory CD45RA+ cells. Material: naive CD8+ T cells sorted from blood. The receptors here all came from a man aged 18 to 29 in good health.

The rearrangement joins TRBV5-5 to TRBJ2-7; 8 positions agree with TRBD2. This CDR3 is 13 amino acids long. V trimming: 8 bases; J trimming: 7 bases; junction bases outside the gene matches: 11. Germline V gene lookup returns CDR1 SGHKS and CDR2 YYEKEE (reference sequence). The CDR3 DNA reads as TGTGCCAGTAGGGCGGGGGGCCACGTGGAGCAGTACTTC. Protein product: CASRAGGHVEQYF.

The chain combines TRBV5-4 with TRBJ2-3; D uncertain. Germline V gene sequence: CDR1 SGHNT, CDR2 YYREEE (reference sequence). The V and J ends lost 4 bases and 2 bases respectively, with 11 bases between them. This CDR3 is built from 14 residues. CDR3: CASSPWGSTDTQYF. The CDR3 DNA reads TGTGCCAGCAGCCCTTGGGGTTCCACAGATACGCAGTATTTT.

The rearrangement links TRBV9 to TRBJ1-1; 7 nucleotides match TRBD1. Looked up from germline, CDR1 is SGDLS and CDR2 is YYNGEE. Germline trimming cut 3 bases from V and 7 bases from J; bases unmatched to any gene: 6. The CDR3 contains 13 residues. The CDR3 DNA follows: TGTGCCAGCAGCGCCTCCGGGACAGATGAAGCTTTCTTT. Translation: CASSASGTDEAFF.

The chain is built from TRBV9 and TRBJ2-2, with D possibly matching TRBD1 (6 bases). The CDR3 consists of 13 residues. V lost 0 bases, J lost 6 bases, and 6 bases lay in between. Germline CDR1 SGDLS, CDR2 YYNGEE. The CDR3 DNA reads as TGTGCCAGCAGCGTAGGGACAGCCGGGGAGCTGTTTTTT. It encodes CASSVGTAGELFF.

This rearrangement joins TRBV28 to TRBJ1-2; D unclear. This CDR3 region has 12 residues. Looked up from germline, CDR1 is MDHEN and CDR2 is SYDVKM. V gave up 11 bases and J gave up 8 bases, with 18 bases separating them. In DNA, the CDR3 is TGTGCCCTAAGAGGAGGTCTGAGCGGCTACACCTTC. It is translated as CALRGGLSGYTF.

This clone occurred once. The chain employs TRBV5-6 and TRBJ2-7, with unresolved D. CDR1 and CDR2 (germline): SGHDT, YYEEEE. V was pared by 0 bases and J by 2 bases, with 9 bases between. The CDR3 loop spans 14 amino acids. The CDR3 sequence is CASSLEVSTYEQYF. DNA for the CDR3: TGTGCCAGCAGCTTGGAAGTCTCTACCTACGAGCAGTACTTC.

The rearrangement uses TRBV28 and TRBJ2-1, with TRBD1 matching over 8 bases. Germline trimming cut 5 bases from V and 3 bases from J; bases unmatched to any gene: 12. Germline V gene data show CDR1 as MDHEN and CDR2 as SYDVKM. The CDR3 is 17 amino acids. The CDR3 DNA follows: TGTGCCAGCAGTGGACAGGGTGCGCGTGAGTACTACAATGAGCAGTTCTTC. As protein: CASSGQGAREYYNEQFF.

The rearrangement joins TRBV13 to TRBJ2-5; 9 bases match TRBD1. The CDR3 spans 15 residues. Germline V gene lookup returns CDR1 PRHDT and CDR2 FYEKMQ (reference sequence). V was clipped by 3 bases and J by 5 bases; unmatched bases: 7. The CDR3 reads CASSFRDRAGETQYF. DNA of the CDR3: TGTGCCAGCAGCTTCCGGGACAGGGCGGGGGAGACCCAGTACTTC.

This chain connects TRBV6-6 to TRBJ2-2; 8 nucleotides align to TRBD2. The trim removed 2 bases at V and 1 base at J, leaving 3 bases unmatched. The CDR3 runs to 16 residues. CDR1 MNHNY and CDR2 SVGAGI come from the germline V gene (reference sequence). The CDR3 here is CASSYILAGNTGELFF. For the CDR3, the DNA is TGTGCCAGCAGTTACATTCTAGCGGGGAACACCGGGGAGCTGTTTTTT.